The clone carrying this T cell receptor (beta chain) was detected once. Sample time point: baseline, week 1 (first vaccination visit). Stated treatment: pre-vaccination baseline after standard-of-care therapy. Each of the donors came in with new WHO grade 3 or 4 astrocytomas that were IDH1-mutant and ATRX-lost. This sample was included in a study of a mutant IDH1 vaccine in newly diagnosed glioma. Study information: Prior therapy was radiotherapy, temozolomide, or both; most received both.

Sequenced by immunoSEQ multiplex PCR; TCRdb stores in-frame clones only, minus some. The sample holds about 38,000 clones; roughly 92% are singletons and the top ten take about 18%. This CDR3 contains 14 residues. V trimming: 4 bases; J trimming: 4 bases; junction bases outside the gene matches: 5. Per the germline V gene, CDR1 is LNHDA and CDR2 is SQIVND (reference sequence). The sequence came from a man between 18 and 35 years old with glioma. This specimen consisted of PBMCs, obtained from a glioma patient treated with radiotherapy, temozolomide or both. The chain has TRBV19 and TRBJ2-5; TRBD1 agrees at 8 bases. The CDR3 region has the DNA TGTGCCAGTAGTACCAGACAGGGGAGAGAGACCCAGTACTTC. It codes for CASSTRQGRETQYF.